The 27 T cell receptor beta chains below come from one sample, sequenced in a study of T cell repertoires in cytomegalovirus infection. Their target antigens are unknown. TCRdb re-derived calls from the reads in MiXCR, one entry per CDR3 protein. This sample has roughly 800,000 distinct CDR3 sequences; almost 30% occur once, and the top ten carry less than 15%. The sample was cultured CD8+ T cells from PBMCs, taken from culture after CMV antigen stimulation. These receptors all stem from a human donor in good health (CMV status not recorded). Some clones in this sample may be carry-over from other donors' samples.

The sample holds many counts of this clonotype. The chain combines TRBV7-6 with TRBJ2-2; tentatively, D is TRBD1 or TRBD2 (5 bases each). From germline, CDR1 is SGHVS and CDR2 FNYEAQ. The length of the CDR3 is 17 residues. V was clipped by 5 bases and J by 1 base, with 17 bases between them. Written as DNA, the CDR3 is TGTGCCAGCAGCCTGATAGTCGGTGGGGGGAACACCGGGGAGCTGTTTTTT. Residues: CASSLIVGGGNTGELFF.

There are a few counts of this clonotype. The chain is built from TRBV20-1 and TRBJ2-7; D may be TRBD2 (5 bases). CDR1 DFQATT and CDR2 SNEGSKA come from the germline V gene (reference sequence). The CDR3 consists of 15 residues. The V end lost 0 bases, the J end lost 0 bases, and 12 bases lay between the germline ends. The CDR3 reads CSARDQRDSSYEQYF. The CDR3 region has the DNA TGCAGTGCTAGAGATCAGAGGGATAGCTCCTACGAGCAGTACTTC.

The table lists this clonotype with a few counts. The chain combines TRBV2 with TRBJ1-4; weak D call: TRBD1 (5 bases). The CDR3 has 15 residues. Germline V gene sequence: CDR1 SNHLY, CDR2 FYNNEI. With 6 bases removed from V and 3 bases from J, the gap between germline ends came to 14 bases. In DNA form, the CDR3 reads TGTGCCAGCAGCCCCAGGGAATTGTCTAATGAAAAACTGTTTTTT. Translating it yields CASSPRELSNEKLFF.

The gene calls are TRBV6-6 and TRBJ2-7; TRBD2 aligns across 7 bases. This CDR3 has 14 amino acids. V shed 6 bases, J shed 0 bases, and the junction held 5 bases outside the gene matches. In germline, CDR1 is MNHNY, CDR2 SVGAGI (reference sequence). The CDR3 spells CASRWGGNSYEQYV. The CDR3 DNA follows: TGTGCCAGCAGATGGGGGGGTAACTCCTACGAGCAGTACGTC.

The chain couples TRBV6-5 to TRBJ2-7, with D tentatively TRBD1 (5 bases). V lost 5 bases, J lost 5 bases, and 19 bases lay in between. Germline V gives CDR1 MNHEY, CDR2 SVGAGI. The CDR3 runs 15 residues. CDR3 sequence (DNA): TGTGCCAGCAGTCCAGGGCCCCAGGGTCAGGACGAGCAGTACTTC. It yields the protein CASSPGPQGQDEQYF.

This clonotype occurred a few times. The V gene is TRBV10-3, the J gene TRBJ1-1, with D possibly matching TRBD1 (5 bases). The CDR3 sequence is 12 residues long. V dropped 0 bases and J dropped 9 bases, with 8 bases sitting between them. Per the germline V gene, CDR1 is ENHRY and CDR2 is SYGVKD. DNA for the CDR3: TGTGCCATCAGTGAGTCGGGGCCCAAAGCTTTCTTT. Protein sequence: CAISESGPKAFF.

At least ten counts were recorded for this clonotype. The chain links TRBV4-1 to TRBJ1-3; TRBD1 matches at 8 bases. The germline gives CDR1 MGHRA, CDR2 YSYEKL. V lost 3 bases and J lost 4; bases outside the gene matches: 11. The length of the CDR3 is 17 residues. CDR3 loop: CASSHPWTGQSGNTIYF. DNA of the CDR3: TGCGCCAGCAGCCATCCGTGGACAGGGCAGTCCGGAAACACCATATATTTT.

This clonotype occurred a few times. The chain couples TRBV7-9 to TRBJ1-1; 7 bases map to TRBD1. The CDR3 is 15 residues long. Trimming cost V 3 bases and J 1 base; bases outside gene matches: 5. From germline, CDR1 is SEHNR and CDR2 FQNEAQ (reference sequence). The CDR3 DNA is TGTGCCAGCAGCTTCTTACAGGGGCCGAACACTGAAGCTTTCTTT. This translates into CASSFLQGPNTEAFF.

The gene calls are TRBV7-9 and TRBJ1-2; D ambiguous. In germline, CDR1 is SEHNR, CDR2 FQNEAQ (reference sequence). This CDR3 has 11 amino acids. Between the trimmed V and J ends, which lost 8 bases and 4 bases, there was a span of 8 bases. The CDR3 is CASLQSYGYTF. The CDR3 bases are TGTGCCAGCCTACAGAGCTATGGCTACACCTTC.

The V gene is TRBV6-5, the J gene TRBJ1-5; D is undetermined. The CDR3 runs 14 residues. The germline CDR1 and CDR2 sequences are MNHEY and SVGAGI. V lost 6 bases and J 0 bases, leaving 9 bases between the germline ends. The CDR3 protein is CASRSKYSNQPQHF. In nucleotides, the CDR3 is TGTGCCAGCAGGTCAAAATATAGCAATCAGCCCCAGCATTTT.

The table lists this clonotype with a few counts. The chain employs TRBV28 and TRBJ2-3; 12 bases align to TRBD2. Germline CDR1 reads MDHEN; CDR2 reads SYDVKM. The trim removed 2 bases at V and 0 bases at J, leaving 3 bases unmatched. The CDR3 sequence is 17 residues long. The DNA of the CDR3 is TGTGCCAGCAGTTTAGGACTAGCGGGGCTTAGCACAGATACGCAGTATTTT. Protein: CASSLGLAGLSTDTQYF.

Notes on this clonotype: A much more abundant neighbour one base away suggests this may be a read error. The chain joins TRBV7-6 to TRBJ2-7; possibly TRBD2 for D (6 bases). This CDR3 is 15 amino acids long. Per the germline V gene, CDR1 is SGHVS and CDR2 is FNYEAQ. Trimming left V 2 bases short and J 3 bases short, with 14 bases between. Here the CDR3 DNA reads TGTGCCAGCAGCTTATCACGGGGGAGGCTCTACGAGCAGTACTTC. It specifies CASSLSRGRLYEQYF.

This clonotype was detected a few times. J is TRBJ2-1 and V is TRBV7-6; a weak D match, TRBD1 (6 bases). V shed 2 bases and J shed 3 bases, with 35 bases lying between them. Per the germline V gene, CDR1 is SGHVS and CDR2 is FNYEAQ. The length of the CDR3 is 23 residues. CDR3 sequence: CASSLRGGQRKNYPIDVYNEQFF. The DNA for the CDR3 is TGTGCCAGCAGCTTAAGGGGCGGACAGAGAAAGAATTACCCCATCGACGTCTACAATGAGCAGTTCTTC. The entire variable domain, with the rest obtained from reference TRBV7-6 and TRBJ2-1, is as follows: GAGVSQSPRYKVTKRGQDVALRCDPISGHVSLYWYRQALGQGPEFLTYFNYEAQQDKSGLPNDRFSAERPEGSISTLTIQRTEQRDSAMYRCASSLRGGQRKNYPIDVYNEQFFGPGTRLTVL.

The J gene is TRBJ1-2, the V gene TRBV7-6; 7 positions match TRBD1. The V and J ends lost 5 bases and 6 bases, in that order; junction bases with no gene match: 9. This CDR3 has 14 amino acids. In germline, CDR1 is SGHVS, CDR2 FNYEAQ. In DNA form, the CDR3 reads TGTGCCAGCAGCCCCCTTACAGGGGAGGATGGCTACACCTTC. It specifies CASSPLTGEDGYTF.

This sequence joins TRBV6-5 and TRBJ2-1, with D uncertain. The V and J ends lost 5 bases and 0 bases respectively, with 14 bases between them. Germline lookup yields CDR1 MNHEY and CDR2 SVGAGI. The CDR3 runs 16 residues. Written as DNA, the CDR3 is TGTGCCAGCAGTAAATCGACTCCTAGCTCCTACAATGAGCAGTTCTTC. Its protein product is CASSKSTPSSYNEQFF.

The genes are TRBV5-1 and TRBJ1-1; tentative D call: TRBD1 (5 bases). Per the germline V gene, CDR1 is SGHRS and CDR2 is YFSETQ. The length of the CDR3 is 15 residues. Trimming removed 2 bases at V and 0 bases at J, with 11 bases between. The CDR3 DNA is TGCGCCAGCAGCTTTATGGGGGAAATGAACACTGAAGCTTTCTTT. This gives the protein CASSFMGEMNTEAFF.

The DNA of the CDR3 is TGTGCCAGCAGAACCGGACAGGCGAACACTGAAGCTTTCTTT. This translates into CASRTGQANTEAFF. This sequence joins TRBV6-5 and TRBJ1-1; 7 positions agree with TRBD1. Per germline, CDR1 MNHEY and CDR2 SVGAGI. The CDR3 sequence is 14 residues long. V lost 6 bases, J lost 1 base, and 5 bases stayed unmatched.

Many counts were recorded for this clonotype. V and J are TRBV20-1 and TRBJ2-7; D unclear. Germline V CDR1 and CDR2: DFQATT, SNEGSKA (reference sequence). The V gene lost 1 base and the J gene lost 0 bases, with 10 bases spanning the gap. The CDR3 is made up of 14 amino acids. The CDR3 here is CSARGESSSYEQYF. The DNA for the CDR3 is TGCAGTGCTAGAGGAGAGAGTAGCTCCTACGAGCAGTACTTC.

V is TRBV2 and J is TRBJ2-3; no firm D call. V was clipped by 7 bases and J by 0 bases, with 5 bases between them. This CDR3 spans 12 amino acids. The germline gives CDR1 SNHLY, CDR2 FYNNEI. The CDR3 region has the DNA TGTGCCAGCACTTATAGCACAGATACGCAGTATTTT. Its translation: CASTYSTDTQYF.

This sequence joins TRBV10-3 and TRBJ1-2; 11 positions agree with TRBD1. Germline-derived CDR1 and CDR2 are ENHRY and SYGVKD. With 6 bases clipped from V and 4 bases from J, the junction kept 10 bases outside the gene matches. The CDR3 has 16 residues. The CDR3 spells CAISIGQGAFGYGYTF. CDR3 nucleotide sequence: TGTGCCATCAGCATCGGACAGGGGGCTTTCGGCTATGGCTACACCTTC.

V is TRBV9 and J is TRBJ2-1, with 8 nucleotides matching TRBD2. Germline V CDR1 and CDR2: SGDLS, YYNGEE. This CDR3 has 15 amino acids. V was clipped by 1 base and J by 9 bases; unmatched bases: 9. The CDR3: CASSVYSGVDFEQFF. CDR3 coding DNA: TGTGCCAGCAGCGTATATAGCGGGGTCGATTTTGAGCAGTTCTTC.

The chain employs TRBV9 and TRBJ1-1; D is uncertain. Germline CDR1 and CDR2: SGDLS and YYNGEE. The V end was cut by 7 bases, the J end by 1 base, with 8 bases between. The CDR3 is made up of 12 amino acids. CDR3 amino acids: CASGVTNTEAFF. CDR3 coding DNA: TGTGCCAGCGGGGTCACGAACACTGAAGCTTTCTTT.

The chain employs TRBV9 and TRBJ1-5; D perhaps matches TRBD1 (6 bases). The V end was cut by 0 bases, the J end by 5 bases, with 12 bases between. Germline CDR1 SGDLS, CDR2 YYNGEE. This CDR3 region has 15 residues. The CDR3 coding sequence is TGTGCCAGCAGCGTAGCAGGGGAATCGTATCAGCCCCAGCATTTT. Translating gives CASSVAGESYQPQHF. The whole variable domain, remainder taken from reference TRBV9 and TRBJ1-5, is DSGVTQTPKHLITATGQRVTLRCSPRSGDLSVYWYQQSLDQGLQFLIQYYNGEERAKGNILERFSAQQFPDLHSELNLSSLELGDSALYFCASSVAGESYQPQHFGDGTRLSIL.

The chain employs TRBV20-1 and TRBJ2-7; either TRBD1 or TRBD2 may fit D (5 bases each). CDR1 and CDR2 from the germline V gene are DFQATT and SNEGSKA (reference sequence). The CDR3 runs 12 residues. Trimming left V 3 bases short and J 4 bases short, with 10 bases between. The CDR3 bases are TGCAGTGCTAGGGGCAGGGAGTACGAGCAGTACGTC. Protein sequence: CSARGREYEQYV.

The chain couples TRBV11-2 to TRBJ2-5; 12 bases map to TRBD1. J gave up 5 bases and V 6 bases, and 7 bases lay outside the gene matches. This CDR3 spans 15 amino acids. From germline, CDR1 is SGHAT and CDR2 FQNNGV. The CDR3 nucleotides read TGTGCCAGCAGACCAGGGACAGGGGGCCTGGAGACCCAGTACTTC. Amino acids: CASRPGTGGLETQYF.

This clonotype has just a few counts. This chain uses TRBV20-1 with TRBJ2-5, with 8 positions matching TRBD2. CDR3 length equals 17 residues. V lost 0 bases, J lost 5 bases, and 14 bases stayed unmatched. Germline V gene data show CDR1 as DFQATT and CDR2 as SNEGSKA (reference sequence). The CDR3 DNA follows: TGCAGTGCTAGAGAAACGGCCCAGCGGGGGATTCGTGAGACCCAGTACTTC. Its translation: CSARETAQRGIRETQYF.

The chain has TRBV7-9 and TRBJ2-4, with 9 bases matching TRBD1. The CDR3 is made up of 16 amino acids. The V gene's germline CDR1 is SEHNR and CDR2 FQNEAQ (reference sequence). J lost 3 bases, V lost 5 bases, and 8 bases had no gene match. The CDR3 coding sequence is TGTGCCAGCAGCCCGCGGACAGGGGATGTCAAAAACATTCAGTACTTC. This sequence encodes CASSPRTGDVKNIQYF.